This T cell receptor beta chain was sequenced during a study of T cell responses to AZD1222 COVID-19 vaccine. Overall study findings and caveats: The study found Spike-specific TCR breadth and depth rose after two AZD1222 doses. Across the whole spike, CD4 TCRs peaked at regions 160-218 and 743-854.

This clone was seen a few times. What it binds is not known. The CDR3 is 16 residues long. Germline V gene sequence: CDR1 SGHRS, CDR2 YFSETQ. Deletions cut 0 bases from V and 2 bases from J, with 13 bases between. Profiled with immunoSEQ multiplex PCR; TCRdb holds only in-frame clones, not every one. The table shows over 150,000 clones, with almost 90% occurring only once. This sample comprised peripheral blood, obtained 28 days after the second AZD1222 dose. The J gene is TRBJ2-3, the V gene TRBV5-1; D unclear. The source of this sequence is an adult who received the AZD1222 COVID-19 vaccine. The CDR3 loop reads CASSLEARRYTDTQYF. CDR3 in DNA: TGCGCCAGCAGCTTGGAGGCCAGGAGATACACAGATACGCAGTATTTT.